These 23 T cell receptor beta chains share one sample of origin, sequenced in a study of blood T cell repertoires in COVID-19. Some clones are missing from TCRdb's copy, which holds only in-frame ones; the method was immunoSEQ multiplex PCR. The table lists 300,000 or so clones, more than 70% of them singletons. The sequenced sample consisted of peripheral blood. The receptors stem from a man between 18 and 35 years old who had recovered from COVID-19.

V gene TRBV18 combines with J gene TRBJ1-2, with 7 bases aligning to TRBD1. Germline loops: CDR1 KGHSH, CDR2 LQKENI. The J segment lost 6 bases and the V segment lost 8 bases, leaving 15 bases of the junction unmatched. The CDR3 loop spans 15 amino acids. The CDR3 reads CASLDTQDRVHGYTF. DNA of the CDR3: TGTGCCAGCCTCGACACCCAAGACAGGGTCCATGGCTACACCTTC.

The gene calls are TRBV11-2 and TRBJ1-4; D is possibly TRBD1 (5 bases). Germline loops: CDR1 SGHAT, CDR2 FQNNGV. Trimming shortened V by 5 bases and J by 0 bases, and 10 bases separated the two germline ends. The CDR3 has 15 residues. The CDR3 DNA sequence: TGTGCCAGCAGCCAAGCGGGGGCAACTAATGAAAAACTGTTTTTT. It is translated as CASSQAGATNEKLFF.

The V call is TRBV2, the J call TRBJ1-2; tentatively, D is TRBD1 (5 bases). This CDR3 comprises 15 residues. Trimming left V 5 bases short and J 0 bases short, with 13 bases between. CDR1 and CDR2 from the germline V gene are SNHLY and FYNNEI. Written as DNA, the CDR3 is TGTGCCAGCAGTCCCACAGGCACCCCTAACTATGGCTACACCTTC. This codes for CASSPTGTPNYGYTF.

The chain's CDR3 is CASSLGMNTEAFF. Written as DNA, the CDR3 is TGTGCCAGTAGTCTCGGGATGAACACTGAAGCTTTCTTT. This sequence joins TRBV19 and TRBJ1-1; D call uncertain. Trimming left V 5 bases short and J 0 bases short, with 7 bases between. The CDR3 is 13 amino acids. CDR1 is LNHDA and CDR2 is SQIVND in the germline V gene (reference sequence).

The CDR3 DNA follows: TGTGCCAGCAGCCTCTCGGGAGCTGGGGCCAACGTCCTGACTTTC. Its translation: CASSLSGAGANVLTF. The chain joins TRBV7-6 to TRBJ2-6, with D perhaps TRBD2 (6 bases). The V gene's germline CDR1 is SGHVS and CDR2 FNYEAQ. CDR3 length equals 15 residues. Trimming removed 5 bases at V and 2 bases at J, with 10 bases between.

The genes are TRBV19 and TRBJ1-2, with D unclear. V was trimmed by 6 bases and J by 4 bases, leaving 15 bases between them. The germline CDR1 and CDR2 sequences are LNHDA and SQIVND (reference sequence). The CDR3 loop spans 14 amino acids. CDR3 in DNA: TGTGCCAGTAGCCACAAGGGAGTAGTCTATGGCTACACCTTC. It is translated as CASSHKGVVYGYTF.

As DNA, the CDR3 is TGCGCCAGCACCTTAGAAGGACAGGCGGGCTACAATGAGCAGTTCTTC. Its protein is CASTLEGQAGYNEQFF. The gene calls are TRBV10-2 and TRBJ2-1; 7 positions match TRBD1. Germline assignment: CDR1 WSHSY and CDR2 SAAADI. V gave up 7 bases and J gave up 3 bases; unmatched junction bases: 12. The CDR3 has 16 amino acids.

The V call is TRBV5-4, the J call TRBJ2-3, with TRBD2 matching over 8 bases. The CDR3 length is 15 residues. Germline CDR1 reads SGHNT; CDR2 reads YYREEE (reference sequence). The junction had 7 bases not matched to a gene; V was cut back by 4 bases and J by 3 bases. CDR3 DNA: TGTGCCAGCAGCAATACGGGGGGGCCGACAGATACGCAGTATTTT. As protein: CASSNTGGPTDTQYF.

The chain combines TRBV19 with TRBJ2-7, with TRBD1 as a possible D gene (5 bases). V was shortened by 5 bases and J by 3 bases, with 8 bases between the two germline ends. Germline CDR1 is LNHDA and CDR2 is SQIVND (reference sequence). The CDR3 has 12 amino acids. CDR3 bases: TGTGCCAGTAGTGTTGACAGCTACGAGCAGTACTTC. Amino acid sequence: CASSVDSYEQYF.

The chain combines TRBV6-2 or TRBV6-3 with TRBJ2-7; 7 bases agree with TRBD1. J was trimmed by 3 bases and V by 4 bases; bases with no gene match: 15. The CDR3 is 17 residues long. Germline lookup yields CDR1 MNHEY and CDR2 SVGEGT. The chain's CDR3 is CASSFASYRTGLYEQYF. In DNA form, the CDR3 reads TGTGCCAGCAGTTTCGCGTCGTATAGGACAGGACTCTACGAGCAGTACTTC.

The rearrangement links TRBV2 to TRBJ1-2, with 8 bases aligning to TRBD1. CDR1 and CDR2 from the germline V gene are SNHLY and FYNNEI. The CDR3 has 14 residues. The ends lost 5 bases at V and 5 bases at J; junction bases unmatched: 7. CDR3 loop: CASSSQGELYGYTF. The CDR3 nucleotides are TGTGCCAGCAGTTCACAGGGGGAACTTTATGGCTACACCTTC.

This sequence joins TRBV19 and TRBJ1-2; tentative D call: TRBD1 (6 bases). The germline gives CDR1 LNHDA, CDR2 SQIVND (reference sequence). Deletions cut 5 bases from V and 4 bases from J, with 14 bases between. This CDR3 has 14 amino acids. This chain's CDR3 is CASSDDRTLYGYTF. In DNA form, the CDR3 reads TGTGCCAGTAGTGACGACAGGACTCTCTATGGCTACACCTTC.

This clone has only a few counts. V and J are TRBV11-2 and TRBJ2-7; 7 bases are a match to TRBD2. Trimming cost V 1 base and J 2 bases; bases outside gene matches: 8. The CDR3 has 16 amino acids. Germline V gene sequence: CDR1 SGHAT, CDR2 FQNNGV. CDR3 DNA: TGTGCCAGCAGCTTAGGACTAGCCACCTATACCTACGAGCAGTACTTC. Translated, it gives CASSLGLATYTYEQYF. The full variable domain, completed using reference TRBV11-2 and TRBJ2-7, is EAGVAQSPRYKIIEKRQSVAFWCNPISGHATLYWYQQILGQGPKLLIQFQNNGVVDDSQLPKDRFSAERLKGVDSTLKIQPAKLEDSAVYLCASSLGLATYTYEQYFGPGTRLTVT.

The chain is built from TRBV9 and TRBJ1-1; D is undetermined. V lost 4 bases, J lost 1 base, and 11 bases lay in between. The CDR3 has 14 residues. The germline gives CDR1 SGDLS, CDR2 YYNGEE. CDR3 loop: CASSPQVTNTEAFF. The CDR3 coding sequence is TGTGCCAGCAGCCCCCAGGTCACGAACACTGAAGCTTTCTTT.

This chain's CDR3 is CASSPTGVGYTF. DNA for the CDR3: TGTGCCAGCAGCCCAACAGGGGTTGGCTACACCTTC. The genes are TRBV28 and TRBJ1-2, with TRBD1 identical over 7 bases. CDR3 length: 12 residues. The V gene's germline CDR1 is MDHEN and CDR2 SYDVKM. V trimming: 6 bases; J trimming: 7 bases; junction bases outside the gene matches: 5.

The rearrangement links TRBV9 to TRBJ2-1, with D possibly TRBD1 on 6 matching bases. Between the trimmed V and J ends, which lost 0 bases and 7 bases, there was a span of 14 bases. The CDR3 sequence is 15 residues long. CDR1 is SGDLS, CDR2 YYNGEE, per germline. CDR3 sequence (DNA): TGTGCCAGCAGCGTAGGTGCAGGGGCGGCAAATGAGCAGTTCTTC. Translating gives CASSVGAGAANEQFF.

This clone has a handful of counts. In nucleotides, the CDR3 is TGTGCCAGCAGCCAAGGAGGGAATGAGCAGTTCTTC. Translating it yields CASSQGGNEQFF. The V gene is TRBV3-1 (or the pseudogene TRBV3-2), the J gene TRBJ2-1; tentative D call: TRBD2 (5 bases). This CDR3 has 12 amino acids. V lost 1 base and J lost 7, with 5 bases in between. From germline, CDR1 is LGHDT and CDR2 YNNKEL (reference sequence).

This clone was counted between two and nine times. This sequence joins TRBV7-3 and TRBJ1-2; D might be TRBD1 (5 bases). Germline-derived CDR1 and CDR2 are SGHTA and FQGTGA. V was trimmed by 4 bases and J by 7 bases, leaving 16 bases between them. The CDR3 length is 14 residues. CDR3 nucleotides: TGTGCCAGCAGCTCCCCGGGGGGAGATTTTGGCTACACCTTC. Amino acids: CASSSPGGDFGYTF.

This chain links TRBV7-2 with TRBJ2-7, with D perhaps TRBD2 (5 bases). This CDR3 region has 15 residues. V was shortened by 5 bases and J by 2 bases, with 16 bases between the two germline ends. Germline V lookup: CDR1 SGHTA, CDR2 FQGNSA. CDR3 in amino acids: CASSPEGGPAYEQYF. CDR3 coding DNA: TGTGCCAGCAGCCCAGAGGGCGGGCCAGCCTACGAGCAGTACTTC.

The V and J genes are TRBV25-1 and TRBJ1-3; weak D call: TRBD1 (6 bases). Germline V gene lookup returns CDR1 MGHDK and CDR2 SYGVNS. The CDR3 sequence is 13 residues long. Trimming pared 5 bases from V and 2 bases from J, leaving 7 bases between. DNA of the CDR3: TGTGCCAGCAGTTGGGGGCCTGGAAACACCATATATTTT. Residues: CASSWGPGNTIYF. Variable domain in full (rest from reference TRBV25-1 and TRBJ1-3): EADIYQTPRYLVIGTGKKITLECSQTMGHDKMYWYQQDPGMELHLIHYSYGVNSTEKGDLSSESTVSRIRTEHFPLTLESARPSHTSQYLCASSWGPGNTIYFGEGSWLTVV.

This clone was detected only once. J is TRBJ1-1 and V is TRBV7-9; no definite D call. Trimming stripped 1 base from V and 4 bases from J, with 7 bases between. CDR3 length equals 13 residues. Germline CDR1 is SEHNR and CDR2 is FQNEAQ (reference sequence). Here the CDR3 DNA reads TGTGCCAGCAGCTTAGAATCAGGCACTGAAGCTTTCTTT. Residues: CASSLESGTEAFF. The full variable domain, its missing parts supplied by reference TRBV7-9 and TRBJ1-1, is DTGVSQNPRHKITKRGQNVTFRCDPISEHNRLYWYRQTLGQGPEFLTYFQNEAQLEKSRLLSDRFSAERPKGSFSTLEIQRTEQGDSAMYLCASSLESGTEAFFGQGTRLTVV.

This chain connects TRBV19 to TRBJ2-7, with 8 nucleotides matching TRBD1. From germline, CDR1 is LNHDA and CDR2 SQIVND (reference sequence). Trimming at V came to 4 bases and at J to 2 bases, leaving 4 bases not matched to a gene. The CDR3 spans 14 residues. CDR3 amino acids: CASSRGQAPYEQYF. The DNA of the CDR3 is TGTGCCAGTAGTAGGGGACAGGCACCCTACGAGCAGTACTTC. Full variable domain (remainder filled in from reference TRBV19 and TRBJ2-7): DGGITQSPKYLFRKEGQNVTLSCEQNLNHDAMYWYRQDPGQGLRLIYYSQIVNDFQKGDIAEGYSVSREKKESFPLTVTSAQKNPTAFYLCASSRGQAPYEQYFGPGTRLTVT.

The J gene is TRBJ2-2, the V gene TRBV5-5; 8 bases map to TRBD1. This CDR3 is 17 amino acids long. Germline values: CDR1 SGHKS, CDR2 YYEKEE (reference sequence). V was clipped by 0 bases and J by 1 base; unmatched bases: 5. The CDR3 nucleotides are TGTGCCAGCAGCTTGGGAAGACAGGGGTTGAACACCGGGGAGCTGTTTTTT. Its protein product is CASSLGRQGLNTGELFF.